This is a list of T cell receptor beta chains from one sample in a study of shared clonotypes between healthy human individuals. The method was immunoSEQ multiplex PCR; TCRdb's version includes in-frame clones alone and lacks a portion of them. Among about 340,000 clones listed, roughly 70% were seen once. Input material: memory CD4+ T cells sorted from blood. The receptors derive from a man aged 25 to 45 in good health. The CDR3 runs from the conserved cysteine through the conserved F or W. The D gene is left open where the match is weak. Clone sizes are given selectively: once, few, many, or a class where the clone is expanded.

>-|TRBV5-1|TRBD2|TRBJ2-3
CASSPRTSGSPDTQYF
TGCGCCAGCAGCCCACGGACTAGCGGGAGTCCAGATACGCAGTATTTT
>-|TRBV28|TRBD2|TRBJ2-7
CASSLTSGSRYEQYF
TGTGCCAGCAGTCTGACTAGCGGGAGTCGGTACGAGCAGTACTTC
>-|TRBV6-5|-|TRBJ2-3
CASSSETDTQYF
TGTGCCAGCAGTTCCGAAACAGATACGCAGTATTTT
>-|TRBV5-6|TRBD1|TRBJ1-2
CASSFYETDRGYGYTF
TGTGCCAGCAGCTTTTATGAGACCGACAGGGGGTATGGCTACACCTTC
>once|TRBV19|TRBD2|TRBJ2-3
CASKASGIVDTQYF
TGTGCCAGTAAGGCTAGCGGGATCGTGGATACGCAGTATTTT
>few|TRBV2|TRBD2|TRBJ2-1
CASGGLAGGDAYNEQFF
TGTGCCAGCGGAGGGCTAGCGGGAGGGGATGCCTACAATGAGCAGTTCTTC
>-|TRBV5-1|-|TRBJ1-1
CASSLRADSEAFF
TGCGCCAGCAGCTTGCGAGCGGACAGTGAAGCTTTCTTT
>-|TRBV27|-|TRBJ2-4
CASRGHRGKNIQYF
TGTGCCAGCAGAGGCCACCGGGGCAAAAACATTCAGTACTTC
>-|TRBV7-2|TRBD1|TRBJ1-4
CASSLNTGTGEKLFF
TGTGCCAGCAGCCTAAATACCGGGACAGGTGAAAAACTGTTTTTT
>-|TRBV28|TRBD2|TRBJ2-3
CASSASGRYTDTQYF
TGTGCCAGCAGTGCTAGCGGGAGATACACAGATACGCAGTATTTT
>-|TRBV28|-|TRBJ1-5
CASTLAGGGQPQHF
TGTGCCAGCACGTTGGCCGGGGGAGGACAGCCCCAGCATTTT
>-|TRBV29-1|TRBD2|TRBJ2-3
CSVGGHSGATDTQYF
TGCAGCGTTGGAGGGCATAGCGGGGCCACAGATACGCAGTATTTT
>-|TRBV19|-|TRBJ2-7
CASSIDGRGEQYF
TGTGCCAGTAGTATAGACGGACGGGGCGAGCAGTACTTC
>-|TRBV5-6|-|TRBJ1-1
CASSLPGTQGRAEAFF
TGTGCCAGCAGCTTGCCCGGGACACAAGGGAGGGCTGAAGCTTTCTTT
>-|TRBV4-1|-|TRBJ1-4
CASSQPAGASEKLFF
TGCGCCAGCAGCCAACCCGCAGGGGCGAGTGAAAAACTGTTTTTT
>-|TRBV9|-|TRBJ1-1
CASSVAPMNTEAFF
TGTGCCAGCAGCGTAGCTCCAATGAACACTGAAGCTTTCTTT
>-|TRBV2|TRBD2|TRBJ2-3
CASSAAGAPPDTQYF
TGTGCCAGCTCGGCAGCGGGAGCCCCCCCAGATACGCAGTATTTT
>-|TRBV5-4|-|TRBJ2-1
CASSRAPNDNEQFF
TGTGCCAGCAGCCGCGCCCCGAACGACAATGAGCAGTTCTTC
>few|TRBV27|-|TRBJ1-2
CASKGSGSYGYTF
TGTGCCAGCAAGGGAAGCGGGAGCTATGGCTACACCTTC
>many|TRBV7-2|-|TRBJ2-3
CAILSGRTDTQYF
TGTGCCATCTTGAGCGGCCGCACAGATACGCAGTATTTT
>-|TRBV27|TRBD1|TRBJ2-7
CASSSPSRQGAYEQYF
TGTGCCAGCAGTTCACCCAGCAGACAGGGGGCCTACGAGCAGTACTTC
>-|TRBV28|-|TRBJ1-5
CASSPLIQPQHF
TGTGCCAGCAGTCCCCTAATACAGCCCCAGCATTTT
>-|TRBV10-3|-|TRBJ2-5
CAISGVGKETQYF
TGTGCCATCAGTGGGGTAGGGAAAGAGACCCAGTACTTC
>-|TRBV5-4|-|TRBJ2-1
CASSTQGSLYNEQFF
TGTGCCAGCAGCACACAGGGTTCACTCTACAATGAGCAGTTCTTC
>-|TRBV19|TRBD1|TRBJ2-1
CASTIRGGQGLDEQFF
TGTGCCAGTACCATCCGGGGAGGACAGGGGCTCGATGAGCAGTTCTTC
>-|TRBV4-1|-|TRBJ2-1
CASSQDFSSYNEQFF
TGCGCCAGCAGCCAAGATTTCAGCTCCTACAATGAGCAGTTCTTC